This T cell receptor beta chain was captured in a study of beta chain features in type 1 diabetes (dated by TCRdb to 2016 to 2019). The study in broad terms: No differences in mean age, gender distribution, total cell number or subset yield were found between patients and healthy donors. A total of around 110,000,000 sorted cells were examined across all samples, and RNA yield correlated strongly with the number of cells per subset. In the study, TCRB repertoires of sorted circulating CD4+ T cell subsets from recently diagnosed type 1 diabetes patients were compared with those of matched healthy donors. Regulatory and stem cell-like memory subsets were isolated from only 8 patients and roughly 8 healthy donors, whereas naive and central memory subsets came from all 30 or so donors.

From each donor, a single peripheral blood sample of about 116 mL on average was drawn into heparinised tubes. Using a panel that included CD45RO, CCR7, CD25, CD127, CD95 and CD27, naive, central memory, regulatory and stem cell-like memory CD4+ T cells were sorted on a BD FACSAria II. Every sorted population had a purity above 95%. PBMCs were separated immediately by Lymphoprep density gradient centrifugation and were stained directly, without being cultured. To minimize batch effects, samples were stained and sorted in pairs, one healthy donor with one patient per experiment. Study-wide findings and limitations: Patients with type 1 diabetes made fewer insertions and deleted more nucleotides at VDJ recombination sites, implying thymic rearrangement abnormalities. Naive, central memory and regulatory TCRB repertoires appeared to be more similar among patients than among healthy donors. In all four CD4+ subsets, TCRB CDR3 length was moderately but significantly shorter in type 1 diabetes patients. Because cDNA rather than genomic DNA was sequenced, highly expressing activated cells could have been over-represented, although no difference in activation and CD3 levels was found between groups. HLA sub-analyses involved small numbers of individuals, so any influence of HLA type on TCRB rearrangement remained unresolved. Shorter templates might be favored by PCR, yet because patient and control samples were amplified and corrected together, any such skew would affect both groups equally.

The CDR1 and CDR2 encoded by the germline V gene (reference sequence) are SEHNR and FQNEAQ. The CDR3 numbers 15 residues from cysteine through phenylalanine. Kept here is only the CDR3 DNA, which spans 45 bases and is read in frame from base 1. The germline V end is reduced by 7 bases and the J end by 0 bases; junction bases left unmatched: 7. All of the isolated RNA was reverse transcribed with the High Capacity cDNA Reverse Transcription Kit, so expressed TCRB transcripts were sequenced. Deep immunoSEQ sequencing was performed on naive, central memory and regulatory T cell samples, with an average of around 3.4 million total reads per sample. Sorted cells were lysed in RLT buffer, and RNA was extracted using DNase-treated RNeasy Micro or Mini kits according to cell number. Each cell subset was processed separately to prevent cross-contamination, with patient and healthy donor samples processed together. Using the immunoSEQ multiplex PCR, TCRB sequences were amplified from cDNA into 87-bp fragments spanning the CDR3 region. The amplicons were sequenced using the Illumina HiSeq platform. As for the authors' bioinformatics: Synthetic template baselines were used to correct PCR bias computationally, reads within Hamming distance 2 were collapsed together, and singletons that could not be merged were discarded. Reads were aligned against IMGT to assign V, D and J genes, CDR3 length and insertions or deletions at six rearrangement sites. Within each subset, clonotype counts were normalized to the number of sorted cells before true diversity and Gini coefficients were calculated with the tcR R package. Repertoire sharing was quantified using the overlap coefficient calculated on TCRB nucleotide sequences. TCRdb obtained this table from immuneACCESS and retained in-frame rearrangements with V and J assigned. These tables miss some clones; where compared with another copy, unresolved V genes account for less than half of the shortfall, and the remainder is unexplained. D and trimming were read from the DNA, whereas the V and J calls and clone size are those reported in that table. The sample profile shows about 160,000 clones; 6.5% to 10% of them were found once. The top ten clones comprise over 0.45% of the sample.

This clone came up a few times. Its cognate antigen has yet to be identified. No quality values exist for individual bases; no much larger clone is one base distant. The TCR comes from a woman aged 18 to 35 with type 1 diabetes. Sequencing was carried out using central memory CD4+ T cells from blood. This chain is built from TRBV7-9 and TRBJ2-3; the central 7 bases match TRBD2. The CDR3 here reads CASTTIAGSTDTQYF. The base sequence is TGTGCCAGCACCACTATAGCGGGTAGCACAGATACGCAGTATTTT.